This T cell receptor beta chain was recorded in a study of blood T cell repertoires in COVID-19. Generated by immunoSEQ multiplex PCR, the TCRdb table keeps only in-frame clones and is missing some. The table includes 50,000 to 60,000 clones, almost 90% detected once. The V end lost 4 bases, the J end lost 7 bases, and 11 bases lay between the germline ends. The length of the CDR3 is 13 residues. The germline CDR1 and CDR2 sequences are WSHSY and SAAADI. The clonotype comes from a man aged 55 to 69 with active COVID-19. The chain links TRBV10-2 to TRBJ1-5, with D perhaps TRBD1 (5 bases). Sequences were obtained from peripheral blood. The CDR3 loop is CASSARGSQPQHF. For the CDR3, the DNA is TGCGCCAGCAGTGCAAGGGGCAGCCAGCCCCAGCATTTT.